The rows below give T cell receptor beta chains drawn from one sample of a study of T cell responses to AZD1222 COVID-19 vaccine. Some clones are missing from TCRdb's copy, which holds only in-frame ones; the method was immunoSEQ multiplex PCR. The profile shows some 130,000 clones, around nine tenths of them singletons. The source material was peripheral blood, sampled on day 0 of AZD1222 vaccination. The receptors here all came from an adult in good health. Each CDR3 is given with its conserved first and last residue. Fields, in order: V gene, J gene, CDR3 length, clone size, D gene, CDR3 DNA, CDR3 protein. The D gene is left open where the match is weak. Size is stated for part of the rows, as once, few or many counts, or as a class when the clone is expanded.

V gene: TRBV6-5; J gene: TRBJ1-1; CDR3 length: 15; clone size: few; D gene: TRBD1; CDR3 DNA: TGTGCCAGCAGTAGATCCGGGACAGCCAACACTGAAGCTTTCTTT; CDR3 protein: CASSRSGTANTEAFF
V gene: TRBV21-1; J gene: TRBJ1-4; CDR3 length: 15; clone size: .; D gene: .; CDR3 DNA: TGTGCCAGCAGCAAAGTAGGGGAGAATAATGAAAAACTGTTTTTT; CDR3 protein: CASSKVGENNEKLFF
V gene: TRBV19; J gene: TRBJ1-1; CDR3 length: 15; clone size: few; D gene: .; CDR3 DNA: TGTGCCAGTAGTATATGGGGCAGGACCAACACTGAAGCTTTCTTT; CDR3 protein: CASSIWGRTNTEAFF
V gene: TRBV2; J gene: TRBJ2-1; CDR3 length: 14; clone size: .; D gene: TRBD2; CDR3 DNA: TGTGCCAGCAGTTTCGGGAGGGGTTACAATGAGCAGTTCTTC; CDR3 protein: CASSFGRGYNEQFF
V gene: TRBV6-5; J gene: TRBJ1-6; CDR3 length: 14; clone size: .; D gene: .; CDR3 DNA: TGTGCCACCGCAACAGGTTCCCTCTCGTCACCCCTCCACTTT; CDR3 protein: CATATGSLSSPLHF
V gene: TRBV3-1/TRBV3-2; J gene: TRBJ2-7; CDR3 length: 13; clone size: .; D gene: .; CDR3 DNA: TGTGCCAGCAGCCAAGAATCTATCTACGAGCAGTACTTC; CDR3 protein: CASSQESIYEQYF
V gene: TRBV11-2; J gene: TRBJ2-5; CDR3 length: 12; clone size: .; D gene: .; CDR3 DNA: TGTGCCAGCAGCTCCGCGAGAGAGACCCAGTACTTC; CDR3 protein: CASSSARETQYF
V gene: TRBV28; J gene: TRBJ2-7; CDR3 length: 12; clone size: .; D gene: .; CDR3 DNA: TGTGCCAGCAGTACACCTGGGTACGAGCAGTACTTC; CDR3 protein: CASSTPGYEQYF
V gene: TRBV6-2/TRBV6-3; J gene: TRBJ1-5; CDR3 length: 15; clone size: .; D gene: .; CDR3 DNA: TGTGCCAGCAGTTATGCGGGGATCAGCAATCAGCCCCAGCATTTT; CDR3 protein: CASSYAGISNQPQHF
V gene: TRBV11-3; J gene: TRBJ2-3; CDR3 length: 13; clone size: .; D gene: .; CDR3 DNA: TGTGCCAGCAGCTTAGACCCTTCTCTTACGCAGTATTTT; CDR3 protein: CASSLDPSLTQYF
V gene: TRBV11-2; J gene: TRBJ2-2; CDR3 length: 15; clone size: .; D gene: TRBD2; CDR3 DNA: TGTGCCAGCAGCCATACTAGCGGACACACCGGGGAGCTGTTTTTT; CDR3 protein: CASSHTSGHTGELFF
V gene: TRBV9; J gene: TRBJ1-2; CDR3 length: 15; clone size: .; D gene: .; CDR3 DNA: TGTGCCAGCAGCCCTCAGGGATCTCTTTACTATGGCTACACCTTC; CDR3 protein: CASSPQGSLYYGYTF
V gene: TRBV13; J gene: TRBJ1-1; CDR3 length: 14; clone size: once; D gene: .; CDR3 DNA: TGTGCCAGCAGCCCCCAGACTTGGGCCACTGAAGCTTTCTTT; CDR3 protein: CASSPQTWATEAFF
V gene: TRBV28; J gene: TRBJ1-4; CDR3 length: 14; clone size: .; D gene: TRBD1; CDR3 DNA: TGTGCCAGCACCCCGGGACAGGGTAGTGAAAAACTGTTTTTT; CDR3 protein: CASTPGQGSEKLFF
V gene: TRBV19; J gene: TRBJ1-1; CDR3 length: 11; clone size: few; D gene: .; CDR3 DNA: TGTGCCAGTAGCCGAAACCGGGAAGCTTTCTTT; CDR3 protein: CASSRNREAFF
V gene: TRBV11-2; J gene: TRBJ2-5; CDR3 length: 15; clone size: .; D gene: TRBD1; CDR3 DNA: TGTGCCAGCAGCCTACTGGGCAGGGGGCCAGAGACCCAGTACTTC; CDR3 protein: CASSLLGRGPETQYF
V gene: TRBV29-1; J gene: TRBJ1-1; CDR3 length: 15; clone size: .; D gene: .; CDR3 DNA: TGCAGCGTTGGCTCAGGTCTACGGCAAAACGCTGAAGCTTTCTTT; CDR3 protein: CSVGSGLRQNAEAFF
V gene: TRBV4-2; J gene: TRBJ2-1; CDR3 length: 17; clone size: .; D gene: TRBD2; CDR3 DNA: TGTGCCAGCAGCCCGGGGGGTGGGACTAGCGAATACAATGAGCAGTTCTTC; CDR3 protein: CASSPGGGTSEYNEQFF
V gene: TRBV27; J gene: TRBJ1-1; CDR3 length: 14; clone size: .; D gene: TRBD1; CDR3 DNA: TGTGCCAGCATACCCCAGGGGGCAGCCCCTGAAGCTTTCTTT; CDR3 protein: CASIPQGAAPEAFF
V gene: TRBV2; J gene: TRBJ1-2; CDR3 length: 12; clone size: .; D gene: .; CDR3 DNA: TGTGCCAGCAGGGCAGGGGAGTATGGCTACACCTTC; CDR3 protein: CASRAGEYGYTF
V gene: TRBV7-2; J gene: TRBJ1-4; CDR3 length: 15; clone size: .; D gene: .; CDR3 DNA: TGTGCCAGCAGCCCGGTGTTCTGGGGAGAGGAAAAACTGTTTTTT; CDR3 protein: CASSPVFWGEEKLFF
V gene: TRBV21-1; J gene: TRBJ2-7; CDR3 length: 15; clone size: .; D gene: .; CDR3 DNA: TGTGCCAGCAGCGCCCCGGACAGGGGGAGGCACGAGCAGTACTTC; CDR3 protein: CASSAPDRGRHEQYF
V gene: TRBV6-4; J gene: TRBJ1-6; CDR3 length: 15; clone size: .; D gene: .; CDR3 DNA: TGTGCCAGCAGTGACACTCCAGGGGTAGATTCACCCCTCCACTTT; CDR3 protein: CASSDTPGVDSPLHF
V gene: TRBV27; J gene: TRBJ2-5; CDR3 length: 16; clone size: .; D gene: TRBD2; CDR3 DNA: TGTGCCAGCTCGCCCCGACTAGCGGGGGAGGTTGAGACCCAGTACTTC; CDR3 protein: CASSPRLAGEVETQYF
V gene: TRBV5-4; J gene: TRBJ1-2; CDR3 length: 14; clone size: once; D gene: .; CDR3 DNA: TGTGCCAGCAGCCTCCGGACCCAGGGGTATGGCTACACCTTC; CDR3 protein: CASSLRTQGYGYTF
V gene: TRBV25-1; J gene: TRBJ1-3; CDR3 length: 14; clone size: .; D gene: .; CDR3 DNA: TGTGCCAGCAGTGGGCTCAGCTCTGGAAACACCATATATTTT; CDR3 protein: CASSGLSSGNTIYF
V gene: TRBV24-1; J gene: TRBJ2-6; CDR3 length: 15; clone size: .; D gene: .; CDR3 DNA: TGTGCCACGCGGGGAGGAGGCTCTGGGGCCAACGTCCTGACTTTC; CDR3 protein: CATRGGGSGANVLTF
V gene: TRBV28; J gene: TRBJ1-2; CDR3 length: 15; clone size: .; D gene: TRBD1; CDR3 DNA: TGTGCCAGCAGCCGATCCGGGACAGGGCGAAATGGCTACACCTTC; CDR3 protein: CASSRSGTGRNGYTF
V gene: TRBV5-6; J gene: TRBJ2-7; CDR3 length: 15; clone size: .; D gene: TRBD1; CDR3 DNA: TGTGCCAGCAGCGACGACCCCACAGGGGGGACGGAGCAGTACTTC; CDR3 protein: CASSDDPTGGTEQYF
V gene: TRBV7-9; J gene: TRBJ1-2; CDR3 length: 13; clone size: .; D gene: .; CDR3 DNA: TGTGCCAGCCGTGGATCTAGTGGGGACGGCTACACCTTC; CDR3 protein: CASRGSSGDGYTF
V gene: TRBV9; J gene: TRBJ2-1; CDR3 length: 16; clone size: .; D gene: .; CDR3 DNA: TGTGCCAGCAGCGTAGTAAGCCAAAGCTCCTACAATGAGCAGTTCTTC; CDR3 protein: CASSVVSQSSYNEQFF
V gene: TRBV5-1; J gene: TRBJ2-1; CDR3 length: 13; clone size: .; D gene: .; CDR3 DNA: TGCGCCAGCAGCTTGGCCGCAGGCAATGAGCAGTTCTTC; CDR3 protein: CASSLAAGNEQFF
V gene: TRBV7-3; J gene: TRBJ1-1; CDR3 length: 13; clone size: .; D gene: TRBD1; CDR3 DNA: TGTGCCAGCAGCTCGGACAGGGGAACTGAAGCTTTCTTT; CDR3 protein: CASSSDRGTEAFF
V gene: TRBV28; J gene: TRBJ1-5; CDR3 length: 16; clone size: few; D gene: TRBD1; CDR3 DNA: TGTGCCAGCAGTGCCCAGGGGGCGGTGGACAATCAGCCCCAGCATTTT; CDR3 protein: CASSAQGAVDNQPQHF
V gene: TRBV2; J gene: TRBJ1-1; CDR3 length: 14; clone size: .; D gene: .; CDR3 DNA: TGTGCCAGCAGTGACCAGTCTTTAGGCACTGAAGCTTTCTTT; CDR3 protein: CASSDQSLGTEAFF
V gene: TRBV3-1/TRBV3-2; J gene: TRBJ1-6; CDR3 length: 12; clone size: .; D gene: .; CDR3 DNA: TGTGCCAGCAGCCAAGAAGGGGCACCCCTCCACTTT; CDR3 protein: CASSQEGAPLHF
V gene: TRBV28; J gene: TRBJ1-2; CDR3 length: 15; clone size: .; D gene: .; CDR3 DNA: TGTGCCAGCAGCTCCCGACGGCGAGCTAACTATGGCTACACCTTC; CDR3 protein: CASSSRRRANYGYTF
V gene: TRBV4-1; J gene: TRBJ2-7; CDR3 length: 14; clone size: .; D gene: TRBD2; CDR3 DNA: TGCGCCAGCAGCCAAGGACTAGCGGGCTACGAGCAGTACTTC; CDR3 protein: CASSQGLAGYEQYF
V gene: TRBV27; J gene: TRBJ1-2; CDR3 length: 16; clone size: .; D gene: .; CDR3 DNA: TGTGCCAGCAGTTTATCCCAGGGCAGGGGAAACTATGGCTACACCTTC; CDR3 protein: CASSLSQGRGNYGYTF
V gene: TRBV19; J gene: TRBJ1-2; CDR3 length: 13; clone size: .; D gene: .; CDR3 DNA: TGTGCCAGTAGTATACGGATGGCCCTGGGCTACACCTTC; CDR3 protein: CASSIRMALGYTF
V gene: TRBV27; J gene: TRBJ1-6; CDR3 length: 14; clone size: .; D gene: TRBD1; CDR3 DNA: TGTGCCAGCAGTGGGACAGGGAGTAATTCACCCCTCCACTTT; CDR3 protein: CASSGTGSNSPLHF
V gene: TRBV18; J gene: TRBJ2-7; CDR3 length: 14; clone size: .; D gene: TRBD1; CDR3 DNA: TGTGCCAGCTCGCCGGGACAGGGGGCTAACGAGCAGTACTTC; CDR3 protein: CASSPGQGANEQYF
V gene: TRBV6-1; J gene: TRBJ1-2; CDR3 length: 13; clone size: .; D gene: .; CDR3 DNA: TGTGCCAGCAGTGAAGAAGGCTACTATGGCTACACCTTC; CDR3 protein: CASSEEGYYGYTF
V gene: TRBV18; J gene: TRBJ1-1; CDR3 length: 14; clone size: few; D gene: .; CDR3 DNA: TGTGCCAGCTCACCAAGAGGGCCGAACACTGAAGCTTTCTTT; CDR3 protein: CASSPRGPNTEAFF
V gene: TRBV7-2; J gene: TRBJ1-3; CDR3 length: 15; clone size: .; D gene: .; CDR3 DNA: TGTGCCAGCAGCTTAGGGGTTACCTCTGGAAACACCATATATTTT; CDR3 protein: CASSLGVTSGNTIYF
V gene: TRBV28; J gene: TRBJ2-2; CDR3 length: 19; clone size: .; D gene: TRBD1; CDR3 DNA: TGTGCCAGCAGCCCGTCATCCGGGACAGCTCTTGGGGGTGCCGGGGAGCTGTTTTTT; CDR3 protein: CASSPSSGTALGGAGELFF
V gene: TRBV20-1; J gene: TRBJ2-7; CDR3 length: 14; clone size: .; D gene: .; CDR3 DNA: TGCAGTGCTAGTTTAGCGGCGATGCCCTCCGAGCAGTACTTC; CDR3 protein: CSASLAAMPSEQYF
V gene: TRBV5-4; J gene: TRBJ2-5; CDR3 length: 14; clone size: .; D gene: .; CDR3 DNA: TGTGCCAGCAGCTTGGCGTCTACCCAAGAGACCCAGTACTTC; CDR3 protein: CASSLASTQETQYF
V gene: TRBV19; J gene: TRBJ2-2; CDR3 length: 16; clone size: .; D gene: TRBD2; CDR3 DNA: TGTGCCAGTAGTATCTCTAGCGGAACGAACACCGGGGAGCTGTTTTTT; CDR3 protein: CASSISSGTNTGELFF
V gene: TRBV5-6; J gene: TRBJ2-4; CDR3 length: 14; clone size: .; D gene: .; CDR3 DNA: TGTGCCAGCAGCTTGAAGGGGACCAAAAACATTCAGTACTTC; CDR3 protein: CASSLKGTKNIQYF
V gene: TRBV7-7; J gene: TRBJ2-7; CDR3 length: 15; clone size: .; D gene: .; CDR3 DNA: TGTGCTAGCAGCTTATCGGCAGGGGAATACTACGAGCAGTACTTC; CDR3 protein: CASSLSAGEYYEQYF
V gene: TRBV7-9; J gene: TRBJ2-1; CDR3 length: 15; clone size: .; D gene: .; CDR3 DNA: TGTGCCAGCAGCTCGGGTAGGAACTTATACAATGAGCAGTTCTTC; CDR3 protein: CASSSGRNLYNEQFF
V gene: TRBV12-3/TRBV12-4; J gene: TRBJ2-1; CDR3 length: 13; clone size: few; D gene: .; CDR3 DNA: TGTGCCAGCAAGGCAGGGGCCTACAATGAGCAGTTCTTC; CDR3 protein: CASKAGAYNEQFF
V gene: TRBV11-3; J gene: TRBJ2-3; CDR3 length: 13; clone size: .; D gene: .; CDR3 DNA: TGTGCCAGCAGCTTAGGGGGAGCAGATACGCAGTATTTT; CDR3 protein: CASSLGGADTQYF
V gene: TRBV28; J gene: TRBJ1-1; CDR3 length: 13; clone size: .; D gene: TRBD1; CDR3 DNA: TGTGCCAGCAGTCCCGGACAGGGGGCTGAAGCTTTCTTT; CDR3 protein: CASSPGQGAEAFF